One sample yielded the 5 T cell receptor beta chains listed below, sequenced in a study of cytomegalovirus exposure and HLA in healthy donors. This PCR relied on a set of 60 Vbeta primers and 13 Jbeta primers. Generated by immunoSEQ multiplex PCR, the TCRdb table keeps only in-frame clones and is missing some. The table has approximately 81,000 clones, roughly 72% seen once; the top ten hold roughly 9.1%. The sample comprised PBMCs. The source of these receptors is a man aged 40-49 years in good health and CMV-seropositive.

The V gene is TRBV29-1, the J gene TRBJ1-1; 7 nucleotides agree with TRBD1. Per the germline V gene, CDR1 is SQVTM and CDR2 is ANQGSEA. CDR3 length: 13 residues. With V trimmed by 3 bases and J by 4 bases, 5 bases remained unmatched. CDR3 protein: CSVENRQGTEAFF. Written as DNA, the CDR3 is TGCAGCGTTGAGAACCGACAGGGCACTGAAGCTTTCTTT. Variable domain in full (rest from reference TRBV29-1 and TRBJ1-1): SAVISQKPSRDICQRGTSLTIQCQVDSQVTMMFWYRQQPGQSLTLIATANQGSEATYESGFVIDKFPISRPNLTFSTLTVSNMSPEDSSIYLCSVENRQGTEAFFGQGTRLTVV.

This chain links TRBV28 with TRBJ1-2; unclear D gene. V was cut by 1 base and J by 8 bases, with 11 bases left in between. Germline values: CDR1 MDHEN, CDR2 SYDVKM. The CDR3 has 13 residues. CDR3: CASSLSEGRGYTF. The DNA for the CDR3 is TGTGCCAGCAGTTTATCAGAGGGTCGGGGCTACACCTTC.

The V gene is TRBV4-2, the J gene TRBJ1-4; 10 bases fit TRBD1. V gave up 0 bases and J gave up 7 bases; unmatched junction bases: 5. This CDR3 spans 16 amino acids. CDR1 is LGHNA, CDR2 YNFKEQ, per germline. CDR3 region: CASSQEMGQGSEKLFF. DNA of the CDR3: TGTGCCAGCAGCCAAGAAATGGGACAGGGGAGTGAAAAACTGTTTTTT.

This clone was seen a handful of times. An end of the junction does not agree with germline; a read error may underlie this. The chain has TRBV6-1 and TRBJ2-7; TRBD1 or TRBD2 may be the D gene (5 bases each). The germline CDR1 and CDR2 sequences are MNHNS and SASEGT. CDR3 length: 14 amino acids. The CDR3 region is CASSEGTGSGEQYF. In DNA form, the CDR3 reads TGTGCCAGCAGCGAAGGGACGGGATCTGGGGAGCAGTACTTC.

The chain combines TRBV6-6 with TRBJ1-5; TRBD1 matches at 8 bases. Germline loops: CDR1 MNHNY, CDR2 SVGAGI (reference sequence). J was trimmed by 6 bases and V by 8 bases; bases with no gene match: 6. This CDR3 has 13 residues. The CDR3 DNA reads TGTGCCAGCGGCTTCGGGACAGGTCAGCCCCAGCATTTT. It yields the protein CASGFGTGQPQHF.